This TCR beta chain was sequenced for a study of human T cells and chemical hapten exposure. Across the study: For sensitization, 2% DPC was applied to an approximately 2 cm by approximately 2 cm patch of upper inner arm skin.

Individual cDNA molecules (in the library) carried attached unique molecular identifiers. MiXCR was run by TCRdb on the RACE reads, yielding one entry per CDR3 protein. The sample lists roughly 100,000 distinct CDR3 sequences; 9.5% to 14% were seen once. Regarding time point: pre-sensitization, week 0. As for treatment: therapeutic diphenylcyclopropenone sensitization with weekly scalp DPC. Unfractionated whole blood served as the source for total RNA extraction. Study-wide findings and caveats: Expanded TCRs created a significantly greater count of big CDR3 similarity clusters than controls did.

This clonotype was detected many times. Its antigen is unidentified. Sequencing was performed on whole blood, taken in connection with sensitization to the hapten diphenylcyclopropenone (DPC). The receptor comes from a woman between 55 and 75 years old with alopecia areata. Some clones in this sample may be carry-over from other donors' samples.

CDR3 amino acids: CAWRATYEQYF. The CDR3 nucleotides are TGTGCCTGGAGAGCAACCTACGAGCAGTACTTC. This sequence joins TRBV30 and TRBJ2-7; the D is unclear. CDR1 GTSNPN and CDR2 SVGIG come from the germline V gene (reference sequence). The CDR3 consists of 11 residues. V was clipped by 3 bases and J by 2 bases, with 5 bases between them.